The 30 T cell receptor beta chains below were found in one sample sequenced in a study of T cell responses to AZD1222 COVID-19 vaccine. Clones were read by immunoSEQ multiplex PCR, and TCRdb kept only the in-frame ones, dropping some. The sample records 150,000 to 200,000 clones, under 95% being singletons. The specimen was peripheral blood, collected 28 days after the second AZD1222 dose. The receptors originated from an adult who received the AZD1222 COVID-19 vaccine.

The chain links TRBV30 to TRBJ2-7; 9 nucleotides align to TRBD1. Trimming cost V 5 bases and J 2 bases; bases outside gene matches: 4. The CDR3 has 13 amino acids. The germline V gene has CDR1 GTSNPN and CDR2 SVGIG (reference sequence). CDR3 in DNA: TGTGCCTGGGGGGGACAGGGTACCTACGAGCAGTACTTC. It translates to CAWGGQGTYEQYF.

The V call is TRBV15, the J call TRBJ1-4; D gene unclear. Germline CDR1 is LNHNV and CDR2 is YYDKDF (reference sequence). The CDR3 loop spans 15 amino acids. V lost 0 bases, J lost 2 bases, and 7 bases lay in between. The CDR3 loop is CATSREGRTNEKLFF. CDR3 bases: TGTGCCACCAGCAGAGAGGGGAGGACTAATGAAAAACTGTTTTTT.

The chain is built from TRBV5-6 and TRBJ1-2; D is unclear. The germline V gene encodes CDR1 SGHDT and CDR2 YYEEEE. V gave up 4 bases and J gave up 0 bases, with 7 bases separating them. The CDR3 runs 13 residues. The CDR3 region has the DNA TGTGCCAGCAGCCTAGTAGCTAACTATGGCTACACCTTC. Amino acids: CASSLVANYGYTF.

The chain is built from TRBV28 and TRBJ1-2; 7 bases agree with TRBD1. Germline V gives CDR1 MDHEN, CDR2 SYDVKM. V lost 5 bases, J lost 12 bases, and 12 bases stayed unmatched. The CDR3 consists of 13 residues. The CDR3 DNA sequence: TGTGCCAGCAGTATAACAGGGGTTGGTTCTGACACCTTC. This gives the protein CASSITGVGSDTF.

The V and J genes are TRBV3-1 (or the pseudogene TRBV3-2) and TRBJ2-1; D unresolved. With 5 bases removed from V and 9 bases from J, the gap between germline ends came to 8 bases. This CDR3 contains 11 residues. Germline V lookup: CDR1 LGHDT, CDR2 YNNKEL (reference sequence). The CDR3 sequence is CASSTMGEQFF. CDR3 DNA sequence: TGTGCCAGCAGCACGATGGGTGAGCAGTTCTTC.

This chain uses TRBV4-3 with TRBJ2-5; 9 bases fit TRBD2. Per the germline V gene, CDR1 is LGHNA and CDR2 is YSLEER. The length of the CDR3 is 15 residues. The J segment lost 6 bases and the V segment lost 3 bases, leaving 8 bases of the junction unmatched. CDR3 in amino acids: CASSHRVAGVKTQYF. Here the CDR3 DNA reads TGCGCCAGCAGCCACCGGGTAGCGGGAGTAAAGACCCAGTACTTC.

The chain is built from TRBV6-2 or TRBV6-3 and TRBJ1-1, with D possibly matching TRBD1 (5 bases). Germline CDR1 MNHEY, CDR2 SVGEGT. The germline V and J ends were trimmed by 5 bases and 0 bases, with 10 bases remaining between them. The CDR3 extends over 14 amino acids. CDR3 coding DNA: TGTGCCAGCAGTCTCAGGGTCATGAACACTGAAGCTTTCTTT. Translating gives CASSLRVMNTEAFF.

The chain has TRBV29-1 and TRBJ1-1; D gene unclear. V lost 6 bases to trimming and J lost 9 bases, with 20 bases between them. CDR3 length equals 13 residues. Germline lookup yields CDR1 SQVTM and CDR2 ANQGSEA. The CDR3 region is CSVVQTIPLQAFF. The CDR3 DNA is TGCAGCGTCGTTCAGACAATTCCTCTTCAAGCTTTCTTT.

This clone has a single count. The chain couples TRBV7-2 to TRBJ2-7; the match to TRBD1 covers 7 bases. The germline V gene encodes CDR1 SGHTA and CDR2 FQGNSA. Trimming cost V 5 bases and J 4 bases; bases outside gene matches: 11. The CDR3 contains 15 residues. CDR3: CASSLTYRGEYEQYF. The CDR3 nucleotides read TGTGCCAGCAGCCTCACGTACAGGGGAGAGTACGAGCAGTACTTC. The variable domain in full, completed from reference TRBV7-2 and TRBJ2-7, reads GAGVSQSPSNKVTEKGKDVELRCDPISGHTALYWYRQSLGQGLEFLIYFQGNSAPDKSGLPSDRFSAERTGGSVSTLTIQRTQQEDSAVYLCASSLTYRGEYEQYFGPGTRLTVT.

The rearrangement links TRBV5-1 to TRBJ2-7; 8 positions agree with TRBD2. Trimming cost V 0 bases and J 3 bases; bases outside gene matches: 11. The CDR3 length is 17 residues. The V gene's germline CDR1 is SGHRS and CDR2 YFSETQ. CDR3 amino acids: CASSLGGYGRAGYEQYF. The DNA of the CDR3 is TGCGCCAGCAGCTTGGGGGGTTACGGGAGGGCCGGCTACGAGCAGTACTTC.

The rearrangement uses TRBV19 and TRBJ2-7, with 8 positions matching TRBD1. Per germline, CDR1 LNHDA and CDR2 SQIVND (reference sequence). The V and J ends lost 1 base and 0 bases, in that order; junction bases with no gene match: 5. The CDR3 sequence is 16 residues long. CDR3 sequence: CASSIGTGLTSYEQYF. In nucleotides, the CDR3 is TGTGCCAGTAGTATAGGGACAGGGCTAACCTCCTACGAGCAGTACTTC.

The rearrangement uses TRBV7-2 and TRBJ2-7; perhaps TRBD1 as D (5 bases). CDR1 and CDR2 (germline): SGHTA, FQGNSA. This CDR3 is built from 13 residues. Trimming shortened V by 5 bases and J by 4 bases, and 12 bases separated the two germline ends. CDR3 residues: CASSARDSYEQYF. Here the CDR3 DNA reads TGTGCCAGCAGCGCACGCGACAGTTACGAGCAGTACTTC.

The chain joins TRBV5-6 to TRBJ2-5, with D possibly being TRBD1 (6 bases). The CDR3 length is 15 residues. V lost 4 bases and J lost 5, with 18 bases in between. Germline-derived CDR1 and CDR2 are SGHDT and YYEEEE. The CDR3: CASSPEVARGETQYF. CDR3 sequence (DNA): TGTGCCAGCAGCCCCGAAGTAGCCAGGGGTGAGACCCAGTACTTC. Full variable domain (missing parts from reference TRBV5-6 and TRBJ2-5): DAGVTQSPTHLIKTRGQQVTLRCSPKSGHDTVSWYQQALGQGPQFIFQYYEEEERQRGNFPDRFSGHQFPNYSSELNVNALLLGDSALYLCASSPEVARGETQYFGPGTRLLVL.

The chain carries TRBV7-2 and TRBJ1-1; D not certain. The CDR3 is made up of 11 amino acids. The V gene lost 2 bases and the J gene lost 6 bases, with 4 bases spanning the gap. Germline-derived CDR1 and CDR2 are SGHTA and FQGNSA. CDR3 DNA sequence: TGTGCCAGCAGCTTAAGGGCTGAAGCTTTCTTT. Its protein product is CASSLRAEAFF.

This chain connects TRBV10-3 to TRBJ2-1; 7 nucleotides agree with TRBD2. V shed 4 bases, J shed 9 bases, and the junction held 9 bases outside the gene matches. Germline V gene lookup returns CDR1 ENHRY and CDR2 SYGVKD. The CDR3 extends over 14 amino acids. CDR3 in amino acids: CAISVAGVVGEQFF. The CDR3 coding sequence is TGTGCCATCAGTGTTGCGGGAGTGGTTGGTGAGCAGTTCTTC.

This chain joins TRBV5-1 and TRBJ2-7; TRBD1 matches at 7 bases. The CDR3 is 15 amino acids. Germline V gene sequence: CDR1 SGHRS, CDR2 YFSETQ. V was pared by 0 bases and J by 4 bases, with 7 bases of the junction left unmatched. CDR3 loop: CASSLEGTAYYEQYF. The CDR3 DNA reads TGCGCCAGCAGCTTGGAAGGGACAGCGTATTACGAGCAGTACTTC.

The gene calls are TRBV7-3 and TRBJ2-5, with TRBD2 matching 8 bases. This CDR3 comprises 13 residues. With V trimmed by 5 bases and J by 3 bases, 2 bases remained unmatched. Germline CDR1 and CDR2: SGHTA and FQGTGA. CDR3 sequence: CASSRGLEETQYF. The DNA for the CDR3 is TGTGCCAGCAGCAGGGGACTAGAAGAGACCCAGTACTTC. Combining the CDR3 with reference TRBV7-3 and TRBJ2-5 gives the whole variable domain GAGVSQTPSNKVTEKGKYVELRCDPISGHTALYWYRQSLGQGPEFLIYFQGTGAADDSGLPNDRFFAVRPEGSVSTLKIQRTERGDSAVYLCASSRGLEETQYFGPGTRLLVL.

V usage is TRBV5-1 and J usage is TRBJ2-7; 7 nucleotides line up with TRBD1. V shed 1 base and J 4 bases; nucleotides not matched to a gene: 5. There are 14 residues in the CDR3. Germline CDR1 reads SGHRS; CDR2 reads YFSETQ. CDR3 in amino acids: CASSLQQGKYEQYF. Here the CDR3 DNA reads TGCGCCAGCAGCTTGCAACAGGGGAAATACGAGCAGTACTTC.

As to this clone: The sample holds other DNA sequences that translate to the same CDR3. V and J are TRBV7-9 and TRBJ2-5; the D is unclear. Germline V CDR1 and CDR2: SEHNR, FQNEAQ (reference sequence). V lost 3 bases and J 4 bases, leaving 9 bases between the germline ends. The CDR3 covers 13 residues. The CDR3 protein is CASSLTSGETQYF. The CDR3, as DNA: TGTGCCAGCAGCTTGACTTCAGGAGAGACCCAGTACTTC.

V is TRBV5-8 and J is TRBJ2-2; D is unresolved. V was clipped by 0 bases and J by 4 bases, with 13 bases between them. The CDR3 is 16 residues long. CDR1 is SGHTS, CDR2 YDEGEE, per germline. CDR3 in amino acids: CASSLGGKHPTGELFF. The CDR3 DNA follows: TGTGCCAGCAGCTTGGGGGGTAAACACCCCACCGGGGAGCTGTTTTTT. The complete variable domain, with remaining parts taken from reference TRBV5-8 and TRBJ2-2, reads EAGVTQSPTHLIKTRGQQATLRCSPISGHTSVYWYQQALGLGLQFLLWYDEGEERNRGNFPPRFSGRQFPNYSSELNVNALELEDSALYLCASSLGGKHPTGELFFGEGSRLTVL.

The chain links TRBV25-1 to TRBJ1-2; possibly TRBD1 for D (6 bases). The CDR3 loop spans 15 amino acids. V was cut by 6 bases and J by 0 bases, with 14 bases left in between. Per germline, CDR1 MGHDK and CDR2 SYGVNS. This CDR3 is CASSTNGGTNYGYTF. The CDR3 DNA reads TGTGCCAGCAGCACTAACGGGGGCACTAACTATGGCTACACCTTC.

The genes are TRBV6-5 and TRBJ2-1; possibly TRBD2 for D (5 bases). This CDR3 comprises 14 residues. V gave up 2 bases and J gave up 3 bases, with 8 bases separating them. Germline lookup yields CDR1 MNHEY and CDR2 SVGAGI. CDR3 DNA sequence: TGTGCCAGCAGTTACGAGGGCCACTACAATGAGCAGTTCTTC. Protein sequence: CASSYEGHYNEQFF.

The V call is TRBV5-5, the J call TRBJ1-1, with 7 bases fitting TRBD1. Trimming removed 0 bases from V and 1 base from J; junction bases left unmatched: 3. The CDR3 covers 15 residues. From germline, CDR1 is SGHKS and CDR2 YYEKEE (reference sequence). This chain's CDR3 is CASSLVRTGNTEAFF. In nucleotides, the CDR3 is TGTGCCAGCAGCTTGGTACGGACAGGGAACACTGAAGCTTTCTTT.

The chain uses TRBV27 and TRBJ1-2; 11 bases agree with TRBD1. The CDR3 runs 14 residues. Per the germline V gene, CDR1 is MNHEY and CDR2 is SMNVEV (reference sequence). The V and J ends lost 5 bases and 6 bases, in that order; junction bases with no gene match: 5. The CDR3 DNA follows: TGTGCCAGCAGTCCGGGACAGGGGGGCCATGGCTACACCTTC. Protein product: CASSPGQGGHGYTF.

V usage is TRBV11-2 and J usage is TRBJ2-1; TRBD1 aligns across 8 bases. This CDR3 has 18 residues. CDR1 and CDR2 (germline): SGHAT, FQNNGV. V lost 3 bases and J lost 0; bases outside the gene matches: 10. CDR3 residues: CASSFPVRDRSSYNEQFF. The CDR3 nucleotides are TGTGCCAGCAGCTTTCCCGTTAGGGACAGGAGCTCCTACAATGAGCAGTTCTTC.

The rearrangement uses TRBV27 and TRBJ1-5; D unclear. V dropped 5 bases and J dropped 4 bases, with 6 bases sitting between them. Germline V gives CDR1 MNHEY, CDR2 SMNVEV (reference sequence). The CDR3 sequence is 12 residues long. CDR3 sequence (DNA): TGTGCCAGCAGTCCCTCTAATCAGCCCCAGCATTTT. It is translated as CASSPSNQPQHF.

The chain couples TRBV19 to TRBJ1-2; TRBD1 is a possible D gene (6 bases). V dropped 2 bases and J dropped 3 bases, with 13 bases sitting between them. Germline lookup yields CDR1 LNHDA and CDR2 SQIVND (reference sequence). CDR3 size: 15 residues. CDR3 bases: TGTGCCAGTAGTATACAAACGGGGGGCTACTATGGCTACACCTTC. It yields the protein CASSIQTGGYYGYTF.

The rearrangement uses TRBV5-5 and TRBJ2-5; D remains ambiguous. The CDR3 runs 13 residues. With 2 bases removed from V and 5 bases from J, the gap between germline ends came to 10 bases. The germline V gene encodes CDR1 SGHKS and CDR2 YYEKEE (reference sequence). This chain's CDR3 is CASSLLGPETQYF. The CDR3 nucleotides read TGTGCCAGCAGCTTATTAGGGCCGGAGACCCAGTACTTC.

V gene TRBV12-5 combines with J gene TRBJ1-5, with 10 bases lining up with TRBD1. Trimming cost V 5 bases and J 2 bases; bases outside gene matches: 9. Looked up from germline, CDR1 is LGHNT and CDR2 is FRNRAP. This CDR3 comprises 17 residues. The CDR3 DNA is TGTGCTAGTGGTAACGACAGGGGGCGACTCGGCAATCAGCCCCAGCATTTT. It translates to CASGNDRGRLGNQPQHF. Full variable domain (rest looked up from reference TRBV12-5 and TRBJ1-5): DARVTQTPRHKVTEMGQEVTMRCQPILGHNTVFWYRQTMMQGLELLAYFRNRAPLDDSGMPKDRFSAEMPDATLATLKIQPSEPRDSAVYFCASGNDRGRLGNQPQHFGDGTRLSIL.

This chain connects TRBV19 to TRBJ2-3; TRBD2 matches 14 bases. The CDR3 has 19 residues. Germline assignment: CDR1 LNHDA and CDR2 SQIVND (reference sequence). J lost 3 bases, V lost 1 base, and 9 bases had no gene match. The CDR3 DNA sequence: TGTGCCAGTAGTATAGCCCCCTCGACTAGCGGGAGGGAGACAGATACGCAGTATTTT. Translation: CASSIAPSTSGRETDTQYF.